This T cell receptor beta chain was sequenced in a study of shared clonotypes between healthy human individuals. At the deep level, the assay was run. Only in-frame clones appear in the TCRdb table, and some are missing; sequencing was by immunoSEQ multiplex PCR. This table has some 2,100,000 clones, approximately 95% appearing once. From germline, CDR1 is SGHRS and CDR2 YFSETQ. This CDR3 spans 15 amino acids. The germline V and J ends were trimmed by 4 bases and 4 bases, with 14 bases remaining between them. This receptor was taken from a man between 18 and 35 years old in good health. The rearrangement links TRBV5-1 to TRBJ2-2; TRBD1 or TRBD2 may be the D gene (6 bases each). What was sequenced was naive CD4+ T cells sorted from blood. Subset denoted: CD45RA+ positively selected. The CDR3 reads CASSPVGGRTGELFF. The CDR3 bases are TGCGCCAGCAGCCCGGTAGGGGGGCGCACCGGGGAGCTGTTTTTT.